This TCR beta chain comes out of a study of T cell changes during pregnancy in multiple sclerosis (dated by TCRdb to between 2018 and 2021). Looking at the study overall: The study examined how the T cell repertoire changed over the course of pregnancy in women with multiple sclerosis.

Worth noting for this clone: The antigen it recognizes is unknown. No base quality information exists; no much larger clone differs at one position.

The CDR3 spans 12 residues, from the cysteine through the phenylalanine. Only the CDR3 DNA stays, 36 bases, in frame from base 1. V is clipped by 6 bases and J by 6 bases, and the sequence between their germline boundaries is 6 bases long. CDR1 and CDR2 are read off the germline V gene (reference sequence) as MNHEY and SMNVEV. The method was the immunoSEQ multiplex PCR assay. The table was pulled from immuneACCESS by TCRdb, which kept in-frame rearrangements only. Such tables lose some clones; where checked, under half of the loss comes from unresolved V genes, and the rest has no known cause. For this sample there are about 76,000 clones; just over 90% appear just once. The ten most abundant clones make up 2.5% of the sample.

The V and J genes are TRBV27 and TRBJ1-6, and perhaps TRBD1 as D gene, on 6 matching bases. The material was peripheral blood, obtained in the second trimester of pregnancy. This receptor was identified in a female donor with multiple sclerosis, enrolled in a pregnancy study. Here is the DNA: TGTGCCAGCAGGGACAGTAATTCACCCCTCCACTTT. This sequence encodes CASRDSNSPLHF.